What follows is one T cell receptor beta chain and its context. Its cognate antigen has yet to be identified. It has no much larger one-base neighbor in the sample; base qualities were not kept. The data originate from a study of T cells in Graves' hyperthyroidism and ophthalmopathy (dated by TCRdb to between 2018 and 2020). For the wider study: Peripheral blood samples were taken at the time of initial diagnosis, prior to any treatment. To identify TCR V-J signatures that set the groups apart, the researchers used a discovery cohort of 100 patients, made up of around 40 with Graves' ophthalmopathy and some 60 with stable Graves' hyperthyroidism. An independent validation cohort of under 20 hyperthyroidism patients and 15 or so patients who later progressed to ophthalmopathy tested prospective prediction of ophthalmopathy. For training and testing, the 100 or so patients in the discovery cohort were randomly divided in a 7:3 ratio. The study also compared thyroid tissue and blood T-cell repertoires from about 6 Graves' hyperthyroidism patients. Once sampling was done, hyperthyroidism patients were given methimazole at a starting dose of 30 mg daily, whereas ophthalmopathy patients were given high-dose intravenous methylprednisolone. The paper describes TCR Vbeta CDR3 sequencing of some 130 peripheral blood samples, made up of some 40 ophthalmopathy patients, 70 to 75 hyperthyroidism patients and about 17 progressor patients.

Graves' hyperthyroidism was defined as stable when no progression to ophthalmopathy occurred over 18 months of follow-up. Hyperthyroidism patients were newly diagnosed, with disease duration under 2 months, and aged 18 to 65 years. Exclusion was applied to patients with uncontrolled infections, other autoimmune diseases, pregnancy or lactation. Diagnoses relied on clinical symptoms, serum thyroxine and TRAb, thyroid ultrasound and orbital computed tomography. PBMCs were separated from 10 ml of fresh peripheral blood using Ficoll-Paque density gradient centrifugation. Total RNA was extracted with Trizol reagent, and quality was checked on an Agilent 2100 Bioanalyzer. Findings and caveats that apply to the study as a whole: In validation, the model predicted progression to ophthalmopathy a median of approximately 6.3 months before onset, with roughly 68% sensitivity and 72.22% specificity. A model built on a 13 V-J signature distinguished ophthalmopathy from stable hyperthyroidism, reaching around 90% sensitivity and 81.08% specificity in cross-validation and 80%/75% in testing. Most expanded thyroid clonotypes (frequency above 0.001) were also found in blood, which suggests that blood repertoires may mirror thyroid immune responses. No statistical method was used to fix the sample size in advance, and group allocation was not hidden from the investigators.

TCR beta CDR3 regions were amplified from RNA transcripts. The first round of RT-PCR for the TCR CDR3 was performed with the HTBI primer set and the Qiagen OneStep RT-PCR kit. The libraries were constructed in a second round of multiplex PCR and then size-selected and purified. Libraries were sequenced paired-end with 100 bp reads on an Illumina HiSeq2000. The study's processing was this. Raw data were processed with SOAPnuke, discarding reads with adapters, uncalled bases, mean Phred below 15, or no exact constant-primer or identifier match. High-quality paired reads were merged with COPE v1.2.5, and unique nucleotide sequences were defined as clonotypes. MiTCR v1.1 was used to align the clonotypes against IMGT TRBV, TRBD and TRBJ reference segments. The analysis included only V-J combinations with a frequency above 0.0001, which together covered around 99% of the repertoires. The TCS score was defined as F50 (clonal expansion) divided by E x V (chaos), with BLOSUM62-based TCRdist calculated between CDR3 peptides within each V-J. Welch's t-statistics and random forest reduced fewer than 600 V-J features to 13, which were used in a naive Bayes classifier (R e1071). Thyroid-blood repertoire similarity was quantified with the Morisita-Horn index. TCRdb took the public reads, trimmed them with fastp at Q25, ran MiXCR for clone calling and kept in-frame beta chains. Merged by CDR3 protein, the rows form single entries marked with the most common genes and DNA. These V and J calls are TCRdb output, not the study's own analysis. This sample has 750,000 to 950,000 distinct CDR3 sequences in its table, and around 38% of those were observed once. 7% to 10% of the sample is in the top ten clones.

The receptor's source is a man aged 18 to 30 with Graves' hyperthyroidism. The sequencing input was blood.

The encoded CDR3 is CASSLVSSGRETQYF. The DNA is TGTGCCAGCAGCTTAGTTTCTAGCGGGAGAGAGACCCAGTACTTC. The chain was built from TRBV7-2 and TRBJ2-5; TRBD2 lines up with 10 middle nucleotides. Germline trimming amounts to 1 base on V and 4 bases on J, with 3 as the count of junction bases outside the gene matches. The CDR3 measures 15 amino acids from cysteine to phenylalanine. Solely the CDR3 DNA is kept, with 45 bases framed from the first base. The germline V gene encodes CDR1 SGHTA and CDR2 FQGNSA.